These 3 T cell receptor beta chains were all obtained from the same sample, sequenced in a study of blood T cell repertoires in COVID-19. Here immunoSEQ multiplex PCR was the method, and the copy in TCRdb shows in-frame clones only, minus some. Of more than 90,000 clones listed, under 85% were seen once; the top ten hold 9.5% to 15%. The sequenced sample consisted of peripheral blood. These receptors originate from a human donor in a cohort sampled during active COVID-19.

The chain couples TRBV4-3 to TRBJ2-6; possible D gene TRBD2, 6 bases. The germline V gene has CDR1 LGHNA and CDR2 YSLEER. Trimming took off 7 bases at V and 0 bases at J, with 16 bases between the two ends. CDR3 length: 17 amino acids. CDR3 nucleotides: TGCGCCAGCAACTACCGCGGGACTTCCTCTGGGGCCAACGTCCTGACTTTC. It yields the protein CASNYRGTSSGANVLTF.

Written as DNA, the CDR3 is TGTGCCAGCAGCTTGGTCCCCGGGCGGGATAGCGGGGAACCCACAGATACGCAGTATTTT. This translates into CASSLVPGRDSGEPTDTQYF. The rearrangement uses TRBV5-4 and TRBJ2-3, with 8 bases that match TRBD2. With V trimmed by 0 bases and J by 2 bases, 17 bases remained unmatched. The CDR3 length is 20 residues. The germline V gene has CDR1 SGHNT and CDR2 YYREEE (reference sequence).

V is TRBV6-6 and J is TRBJ2-3, with 9 nucleotides matching TRBD1. In germline, CDR1 is MNHNY, CDR2 SVGAGI (reference sequence). The CDR3 is 16 amino acids. Unmatched junction bases numbered 4, after V lost 0 bases and J lost 3 bases. The CDR3 spells CASSYSTGGGTDTQYF. In DNA, the CDR3 is TGTGCCAGCAGTTACTCAACAGGGGGCGGGACAGATACGCAGTATTTT.